This T cell receptor beta chain was identified in a study of blood T cell repertoires in COVID-19. In the study overall: From T cells, B-cell-depleted T cells, or PBMCs came the material, which was cDNA or gDNA.

The V end was cut by 5 bases, the J end by 4 bases, with 9 bases between. Germline CDR1 reads MNHEY; CDR2 reads SVGAGI. The CDR3 covers 13 residues. Measured with immunoSEQ multiplex PCR; TCRdb has only the in-frame clones, and not every one. The data hold 130,000 to 150,000 clones, with about 76% observed a single time. The source is a woman aged 70-85 years with COVID-19, enrolled during active disease. Material: peripheral blood. The V call is TRBV6-5, the J call TRBJ1-3, with D unresolved. CDR3 DNA sequence: TGTGCCAGCAGTCGTACCAGGGGAAACACCATATATTTT. It codes for CASSRTRGNTIYF.